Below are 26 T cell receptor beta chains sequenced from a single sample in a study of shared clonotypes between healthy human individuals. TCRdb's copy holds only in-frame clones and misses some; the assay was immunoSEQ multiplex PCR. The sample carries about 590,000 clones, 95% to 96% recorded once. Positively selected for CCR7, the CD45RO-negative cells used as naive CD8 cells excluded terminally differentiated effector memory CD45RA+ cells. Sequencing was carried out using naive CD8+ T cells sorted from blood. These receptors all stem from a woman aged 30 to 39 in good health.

CDR3 region: CASSKAGVTNYEQYF. DNA for the CDR3: TGTGCCAGCAGCAAAGCGGGGGTAACGAACTACGAGCAGTACTTC. The rearrangement links TRBV21-1 to TRBJ2-7. TRBV21-1 is a pseudogene segment. The CDR3 has 15 residues.

This chain's CDR3 is CASSLGQPQETQYF. The CDR3 nucleotides are TGTGCCAGCAGCTTAGGCCAGCCCCAAGAGACCCAGTACTTC. The chain joins TRBV7-9 to TRBJ2-5; D is undetermined. The CDR3 has 14 amino acids. Germline lookup yields CDR1 SEHNR and CDR2 FQNEAQ (reference sequence). V lost 1 base and J 1 base, leaving 7 bases between the germline ends.

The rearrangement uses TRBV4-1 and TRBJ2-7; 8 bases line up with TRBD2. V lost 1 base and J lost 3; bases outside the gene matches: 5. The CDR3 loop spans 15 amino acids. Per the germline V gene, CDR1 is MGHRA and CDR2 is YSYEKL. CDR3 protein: CASSQGRLANYEQYF. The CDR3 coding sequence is TGCGCCAGCAGCCAAGGCCGACTAGCGAACTACGAGCAGTACTTC.

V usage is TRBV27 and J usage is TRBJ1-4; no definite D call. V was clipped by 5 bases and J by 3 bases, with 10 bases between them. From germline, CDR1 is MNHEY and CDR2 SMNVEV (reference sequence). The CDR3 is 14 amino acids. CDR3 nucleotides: TGTGCCAGCAGTATTGCAGCCCCTAATGAAAAACTGTTTTTT. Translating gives CASSIAAPNEKLFF.

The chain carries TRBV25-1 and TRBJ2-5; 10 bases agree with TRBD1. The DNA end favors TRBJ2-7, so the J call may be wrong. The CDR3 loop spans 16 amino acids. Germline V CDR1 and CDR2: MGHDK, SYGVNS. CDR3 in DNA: TGTGCCAGCAGTGAAATTACTGGGACAGGGGATTACGAGCAGTACTTC. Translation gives CASSEITGTGDYEQYF.

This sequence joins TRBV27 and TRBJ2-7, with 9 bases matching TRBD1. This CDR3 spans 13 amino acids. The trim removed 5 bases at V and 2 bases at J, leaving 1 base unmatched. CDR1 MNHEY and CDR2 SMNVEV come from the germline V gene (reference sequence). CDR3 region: CASSDRGAYEQYF. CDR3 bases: TGTGCCAGCAGTGACAGGGGGGCCTACGAGCAGTACTTC.

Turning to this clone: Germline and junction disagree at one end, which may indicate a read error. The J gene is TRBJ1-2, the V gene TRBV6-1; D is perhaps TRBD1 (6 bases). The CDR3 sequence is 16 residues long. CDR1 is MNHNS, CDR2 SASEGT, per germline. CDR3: CASSEGTSGIGYGYTF. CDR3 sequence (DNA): TGTGCCAGCAGCGAAGGGACATCGGGGATAGGCTATGGCTACACCTTC.

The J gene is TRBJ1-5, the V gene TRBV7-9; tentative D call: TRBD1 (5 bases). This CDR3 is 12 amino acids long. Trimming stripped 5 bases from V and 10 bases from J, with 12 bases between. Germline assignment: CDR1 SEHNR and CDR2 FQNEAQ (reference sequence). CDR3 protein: CASSTDTSPQHF. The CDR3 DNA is TGTGCCAGCAGCACGGACACGTCACCCCAGCATTTT.

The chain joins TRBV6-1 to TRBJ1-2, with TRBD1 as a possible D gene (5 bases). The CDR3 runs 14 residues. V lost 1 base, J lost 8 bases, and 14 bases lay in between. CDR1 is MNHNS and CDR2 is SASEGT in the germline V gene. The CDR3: CASSEEEGPYGYTF. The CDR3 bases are TGTGCCAGCAGTGAAGAGGAGGGACCTTACGGCTACACCTTC.

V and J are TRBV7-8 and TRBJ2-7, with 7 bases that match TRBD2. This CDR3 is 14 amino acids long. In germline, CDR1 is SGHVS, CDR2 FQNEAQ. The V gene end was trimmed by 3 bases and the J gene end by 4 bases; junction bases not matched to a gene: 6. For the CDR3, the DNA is TGTGCCAGCAGCTTGGACCCCGGGGGGTACGAGCAGTACTTC. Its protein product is CASSLDPGGYEQYF.

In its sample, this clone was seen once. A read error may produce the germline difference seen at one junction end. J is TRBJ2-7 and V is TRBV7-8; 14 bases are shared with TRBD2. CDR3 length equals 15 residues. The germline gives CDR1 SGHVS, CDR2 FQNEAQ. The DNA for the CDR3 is TGTGCCAGCAGCCAGGGACTAGCGGGAGAGGGTATTAGGCACTTC. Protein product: CASSQGLAGEGIRHF.

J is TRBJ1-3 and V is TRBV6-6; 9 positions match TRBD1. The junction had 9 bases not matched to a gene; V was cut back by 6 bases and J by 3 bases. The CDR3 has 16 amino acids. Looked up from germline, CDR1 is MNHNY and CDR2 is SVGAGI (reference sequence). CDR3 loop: CASSRYRTGVGNTIYF. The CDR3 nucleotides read TGTGCCAGCAGCCGGTACCGGACAGGGGTTGGAAACACCATATATTTT.

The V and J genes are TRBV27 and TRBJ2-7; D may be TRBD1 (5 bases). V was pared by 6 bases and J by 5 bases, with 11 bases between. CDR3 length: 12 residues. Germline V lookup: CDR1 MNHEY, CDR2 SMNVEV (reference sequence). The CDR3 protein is CASSPDRHEQYF. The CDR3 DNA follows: TGTGCCAGCAGCCCTGACAGACACGAGCAGTACTTC.

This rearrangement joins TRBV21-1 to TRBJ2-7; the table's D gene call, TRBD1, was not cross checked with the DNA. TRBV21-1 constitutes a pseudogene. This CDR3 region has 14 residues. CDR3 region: CAASWTGILYEQYF. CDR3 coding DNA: TGTGCCGCATCTTGGACAGGGATTCTCTACGAGCAGTACTTC.

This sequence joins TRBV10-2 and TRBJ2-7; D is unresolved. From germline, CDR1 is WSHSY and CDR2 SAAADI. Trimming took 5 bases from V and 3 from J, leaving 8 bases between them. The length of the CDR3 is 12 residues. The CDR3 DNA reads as TGCGCCAGCAGTCGTGGCAGCTACGAGCAGTACTTC. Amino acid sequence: CASSRGSYEQYF.

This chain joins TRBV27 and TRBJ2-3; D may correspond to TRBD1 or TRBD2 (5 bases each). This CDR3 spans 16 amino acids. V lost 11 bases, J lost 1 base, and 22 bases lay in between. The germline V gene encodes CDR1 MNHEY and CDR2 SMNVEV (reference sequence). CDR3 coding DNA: TGTGCCTCCTTGCCGGGACGACGATGGGGCACAGATACGCAGTATTTT. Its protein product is CASLPGRRWGTDTQYF.

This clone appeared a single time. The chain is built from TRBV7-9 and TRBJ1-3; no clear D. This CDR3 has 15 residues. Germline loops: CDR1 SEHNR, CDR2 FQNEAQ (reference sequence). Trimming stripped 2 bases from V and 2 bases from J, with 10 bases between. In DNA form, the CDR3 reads TGTGCCAGCAGCTTACGGGAGCGGCCTGGAAACACCATATATTTT. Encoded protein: CASSLRERPGNTIYF.

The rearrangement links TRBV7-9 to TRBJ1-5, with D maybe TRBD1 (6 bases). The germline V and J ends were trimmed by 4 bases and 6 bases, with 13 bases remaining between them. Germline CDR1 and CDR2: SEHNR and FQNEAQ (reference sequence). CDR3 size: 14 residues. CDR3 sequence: CASSSGGYGQPQHF. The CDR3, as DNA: TGTGCCAGCAGCTCCGGGGGCTATGGTCAGCCCCAGCATTTT.

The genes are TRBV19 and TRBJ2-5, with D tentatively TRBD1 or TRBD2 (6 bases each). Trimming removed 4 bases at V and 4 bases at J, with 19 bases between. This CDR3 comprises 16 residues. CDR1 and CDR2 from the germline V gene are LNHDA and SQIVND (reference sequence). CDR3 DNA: TGTGCCAGTAGTACCCGCACGGGGGCTGGTGGAGAGACCCAGTACTTC. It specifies CASSTRTGAGGETQYF.

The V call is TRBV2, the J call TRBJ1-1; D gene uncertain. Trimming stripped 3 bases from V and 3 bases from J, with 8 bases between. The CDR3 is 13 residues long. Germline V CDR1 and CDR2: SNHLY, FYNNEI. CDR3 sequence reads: CASSESLYTEAFF. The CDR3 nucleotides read TGTGCCAGCAGTGAGTCACTTTACACTGAAGCTTTCTTT.

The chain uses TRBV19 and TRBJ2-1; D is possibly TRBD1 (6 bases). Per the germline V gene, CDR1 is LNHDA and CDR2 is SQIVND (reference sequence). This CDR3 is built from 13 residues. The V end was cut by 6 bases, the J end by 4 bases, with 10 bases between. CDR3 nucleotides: TGTGCCAGTAGACCAACAGGGTACAATGAGCAGTTCTTC. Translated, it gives CASRPTGYNEQFF.

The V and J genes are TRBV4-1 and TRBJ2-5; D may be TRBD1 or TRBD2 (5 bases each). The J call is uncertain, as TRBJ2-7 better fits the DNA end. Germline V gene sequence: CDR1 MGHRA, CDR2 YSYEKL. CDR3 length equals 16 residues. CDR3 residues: CASSRGVVAGSYEQYF. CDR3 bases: TGCGCCAGCAGCCGAGGGGTCGTGGCTGGCTCCTACGAGCAGTACTTC.

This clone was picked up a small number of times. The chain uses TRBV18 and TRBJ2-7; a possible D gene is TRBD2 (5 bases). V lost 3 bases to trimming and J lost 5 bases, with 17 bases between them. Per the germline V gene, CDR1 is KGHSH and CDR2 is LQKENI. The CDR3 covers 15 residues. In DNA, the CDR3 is TGTGCCAGCTCACCCGCGGGCTCGATGGATAACGAGCAGTACTTC. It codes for CASSPAGSMDNEQYF.

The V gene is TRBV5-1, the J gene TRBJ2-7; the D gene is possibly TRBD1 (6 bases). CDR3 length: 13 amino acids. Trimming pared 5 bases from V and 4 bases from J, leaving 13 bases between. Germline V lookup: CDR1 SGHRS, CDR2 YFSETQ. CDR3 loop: CASRVKTGYEQYF. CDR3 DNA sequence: TGCGCCAGCAGAGTGAAAACAGGGTACGAGCAGTACTTC. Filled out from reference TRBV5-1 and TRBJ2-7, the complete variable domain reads KAGVTQTPRYLIKTRGQQVTLSCSPISGHRSVSWYQQTPGQGLQFLFEYFSETQRNKGNFPGRFSGRQFSNSRSEMNVSTLELGDSALYLCASRVKTGYEQYFGPGTRLTVT.

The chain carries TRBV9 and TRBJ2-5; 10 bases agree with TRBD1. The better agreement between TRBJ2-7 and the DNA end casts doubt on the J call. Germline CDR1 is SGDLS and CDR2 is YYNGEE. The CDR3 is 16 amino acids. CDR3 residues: CASSGDTGTGAYEQYF. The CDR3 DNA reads TGTGCCAGCAGCGGGGACACCGGGACAGGGGCTTACGAGCAGTACTTC.

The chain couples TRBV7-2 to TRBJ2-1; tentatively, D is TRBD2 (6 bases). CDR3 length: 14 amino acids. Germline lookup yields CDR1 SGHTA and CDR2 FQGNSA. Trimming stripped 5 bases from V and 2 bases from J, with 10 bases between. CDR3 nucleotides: TGTGCCAGCAGCCTTAGCGGTGCCTACAATGAGCAGTTCTTC. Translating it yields CASSLSGAYNEQFF.